These T cell receptor beta chains were read from a single sample in a study of CD8+ T cells in alopecia areata. The repertoire was sequenced with immunoSEQ multiplex PCR; TCRdb's copy has only in-frame clones and lacks some. This table has 150,000 to 200,000 clones, about 60% appearing once. The material sequenced was CD4+ T cells sorted from blood. The receptors stem from a human donor in good health. Both conserved end residues are part of each CDR3. Each record gives: V gene, clone size, D gene, J gene, CDR3 DNA, CDR3 protein. A D gene is named only where the DNA matches it firmly. Size values are once, few and many counts, or a class for expanded clones, and some rows have none.

V: TRBV30; size: few; D: TRBD1; J: TRBJ1-1; DNA: TGTGCCGGAATACCACCATGGACAGGGGTGAGATTGACTGAAGCTTTCTTT; CDR3: CAGIPPWTGVRLTEAFF
V: TRBV6-5; size: .; D: .; J: TRBJ2-7; DNA: TGTGCCAGCAGTTACGACAGGTCCTATTCCTACGAGCAGTACTTC; CDR3: CASSYDRSYSYEQYF
V: TRBV7-9; size: .; D: TRBD2; J: TRBJ2-5; DNA: TGTGCCAGCAGCTTAGTCGGGCGGGGGCAAGAGACCCAGTACTTC; CDR3: CASSLVGRGQETQYF
V: TRBV29-1; size: .; D: .; J: TRBJ2-6; DNA: TGCAGCGCCTGGGGGTCTACCTCTGGGGCCAACGTCCTGACTTTC; CDR3: CSAWGSTSGANVLTF
V: TRBV29-1; size: .; D: .; J: TRBJ2-3; DNA: TGCAGCGTTGAAAGGTCCAGCGGCACAGATACGCAGTATTTT; CDR3: CSVERSSGTDTQYF
V: TRBV23-1; size: .; D: .; J: TRBJ1-3; DNA: TGCGCCAGCAGTCAATCGAGTGGAAACACCATATATTTT; CDR3: CASSQSSGNTIYF
V: TRBV11-2; size: few; D: .; J: TRBJ2-7; DNA: TGTGCCAGCAGCTCGTTGTGGGAGCAGTACTTC; CDR3: CASSSLWEQYF
V: TRBV5-1; size: .; D: TRBD1; J: TRBJ2-7; DNA: TGCGCCAGCAGTATGACAGGGCCCTACGAGCAGTACTTC; CDR3: CASSMTGPYEQYF
V: TRBV28; size: few; D: .; J: TRBJ2-7; DNA: TGTGCCAGCAGGCACCCGGGTTACGAGCAGTACTTC; CDR3: CASRHPGYEQYF
V: TRBV27; size: many; D: TRBD1; J: TRBJ1-1; DNA: TGTGCCAGCAGTACCCGGGGGACAGGGAAATTGAACACTGAAGCTTTCTTT; CDR3: CASSTRGTGKLNTEAFF
V: TRBV10-3; size: few; D: .; J: TRBJ2-3; DNA: TGTGCCATCAGTGAGTGGCTAACTAGCACAGATACGCAGTATTTT; CDR3: CAISEWLTSTDTQYF
V: TRBV5-1; size: .; D: .; J: TRBJ2-5; DNA: TGCGCCAGCAGCTTCTTAATCCAAGAGACCCAGTACTTC; CDR3: CASSFLIQETQYF
V: TRBV6-4; size: once; D: TRBD2; J: TRBJ2-3; DNA: TGTGCCAGCAACCTAGGACTAGTGGTAGATACGCAGTATTTT; CDR3: CASNLGLVVDTQYF
V: TRBV18; size: .; D: TRBD1; J: TRBJ1-1; DNA: TGTGCCAGCTCAGAGGACAGGGGGCGAACTCGCCCTGAAGCTTTCTTT; CDR3: CASSEDRGRTRPEAFF
V: TRBV29-1; size: .; D: TRBD1; J: TRBJ2-5; DNA: TGCAGCGCCGACAGGGGACAAGAGACCCAGTACTTC; CDR3: CSADRGQETQYF
V: TRBV7-2; size: .; D: .; J: TRBJ2-1; DNA: TGTGCCAGCACACCTCGGGGAGAGCAGTTCTTC; CDR3: CASTPRGEQFF
V: TRBV4-1; size: .; D: .; J: TRBJ1-2; DNA: TGCGCCAGCAGCCAAACCGGGGGGCTCTATGGCTACACCTTC; CDR3: CASSQTGGLYGYTF
V: TRBV30; size: .; D: .; J: TRBJ1-2; DNA: TGTGCCTTTGGGGGGAACTATGGCTACACCTTC; CDR3: CAFGGNYGYTF
V: TRBV27; size: .; D: .; J: TRBJ1-2; DNA: TGTGCCAGCAGTTTAGATCCCTCGGGATCCTATGGCTACACCTTC; CDR3: CASSLDPSGSYGYTF
V: TRBV7-9; size: .; D: TRBD2; J: TRBJ2-7; DNA: TGTGCCAGCAGCTCCTATGCGGGGGGTCTCTCCTACGAGCAGTACTTC; CDR3: CASSSYAGGLSYEQYF
V: TRBV5-1; size: .; D: TRBD2; J: TRBJ2-6; DNA: TGCGCCAGCAGCCAGACTAGCGGGAGCTCTGGGGCCAACGTCCTGACTTTC; CDR3: CASSQTSGSSGANVLTF
V: TRBV2; size: few; D: .; J: TRBJ1-1; DNA: TGTGCCAGCATAGTCGTTTCAGGGGTAACGAGGAACACTGAAGCTTTCTTT; CDR3: CASIVVSGVTRNTEAFF